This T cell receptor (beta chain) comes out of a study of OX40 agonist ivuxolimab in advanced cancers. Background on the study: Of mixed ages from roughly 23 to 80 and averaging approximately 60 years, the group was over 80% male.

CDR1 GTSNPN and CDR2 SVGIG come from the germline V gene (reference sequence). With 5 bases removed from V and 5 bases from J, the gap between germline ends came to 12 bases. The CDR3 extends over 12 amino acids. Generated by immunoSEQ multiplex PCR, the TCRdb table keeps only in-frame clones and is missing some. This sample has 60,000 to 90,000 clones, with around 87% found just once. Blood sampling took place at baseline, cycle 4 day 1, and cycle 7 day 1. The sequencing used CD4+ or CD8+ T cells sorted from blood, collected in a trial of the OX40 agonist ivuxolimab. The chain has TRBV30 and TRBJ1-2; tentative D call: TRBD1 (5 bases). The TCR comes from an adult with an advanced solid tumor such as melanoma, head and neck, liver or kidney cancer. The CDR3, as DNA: TGTGCCTGGGTGGGTTCAGGGTATGGCTACACCTTC. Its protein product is CAWVGSGYGYTF.